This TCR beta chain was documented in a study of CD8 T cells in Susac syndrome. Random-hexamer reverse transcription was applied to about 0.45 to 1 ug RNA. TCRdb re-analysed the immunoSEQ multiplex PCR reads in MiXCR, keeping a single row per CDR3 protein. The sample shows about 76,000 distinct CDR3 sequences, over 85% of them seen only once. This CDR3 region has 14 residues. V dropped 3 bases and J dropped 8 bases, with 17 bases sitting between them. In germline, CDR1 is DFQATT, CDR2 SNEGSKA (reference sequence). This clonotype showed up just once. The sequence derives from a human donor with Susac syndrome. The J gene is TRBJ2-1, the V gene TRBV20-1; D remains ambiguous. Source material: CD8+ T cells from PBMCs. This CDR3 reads CSARPRLVVHEQFF. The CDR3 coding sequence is TGCAGTGCTAGGCCGCGGCTAGTGGTTCATGAGCAGTTCTTC.